Described below is a single TCR beta chain sequence and its context. Its antigen remains unknown. V gave up 4 bases and J gave up 3 bases, with 11 bases separating them. The CDR3 contains 14 residues. Germline CDR1 WNHNN, CDR2 SYGVQD (reference sequence). Systemic immunosuppression or a history of autoimmune disease excluded patients. The data are from a study of OX40 agonist ivuxolimab in advanced cancers. Study background: The treatment was a fully human IgG2 OX40 agonist, ivuxolimab. Broader study findings: Several nonresponders also turned out to have low normalized T-cell clonal expansion. The authors did not determine the antigen specificity of the expanded peripheral T cells.

The protocol was immunoSEQ multiplex PCR, while the TCRdb copy is restricted to in-frame clones and leaves out a portion. The data contain 65,000 to 80,000 clones, more than 75% of them seen just once; the ten biggest clones take up around 0.26%. This rearrangement joins TRBV10-1 to TRBJ2-3, with D perhaps assigned TRBD1 or TRBD2 (6 bases each). The sample was CD4+ or CD8+ T cells sorted from blood, taken in a trial of the OX40 agonist ivuxolimab. The TCR sequence derives from an adult with an advanced solid tumor such as melanoma, head and neck, liver or kidney cancer. CDR3 sequence reads: CASSARGRTDTQYF. CDR3 in DNA: TGCGCCAGCAGTGCAAGGGGGAGGACAGATACGCAGTATTTT.